Sequencing of this T cell receptor beta chain was carried out in a study of a mutant IDH1 vaccine in newly diagnosed glioma. In the study overall: It was radiotherapy, temozolomide, or both that patients received previously, with most receiving both.

V gave up 10 bases and J gave up 0 bases, with 16 bases separating them. In germline, CDR1 is MDHEN, CDR2 SYDVKM. The CDR3 sequence is 15 residues long. Time point: week 47, end of study. Doses of 300 ug of mutant IDH1 20-mer peptide were given with topical imiquimod. The method was immunoSEQ multiplex PCR; TCRdb's version includes in-frame clones alone and lacks a portion of them. The sample holds 30,000 to 40,000 clones, roughly nine tenths seen once. Of note for this clone: Its antigen is still unknown.

V usage is TRBV28 and J usage is TRBJ1-5, with D possibly TRBD1 on 6 matching bases. This clonotype was sampled from a man aged 40-49 years with glioma. Sequencing used PBMCs, obtained from a glioma patient whose treatment included an IDH1 peptide vaccine. For the CDR3, the DNA is TGTGCCACTACCGGACAGCCCAATAGCAATCAGCCCCAGCATTTT. This encodes CATTGQPNSNQPQHF.